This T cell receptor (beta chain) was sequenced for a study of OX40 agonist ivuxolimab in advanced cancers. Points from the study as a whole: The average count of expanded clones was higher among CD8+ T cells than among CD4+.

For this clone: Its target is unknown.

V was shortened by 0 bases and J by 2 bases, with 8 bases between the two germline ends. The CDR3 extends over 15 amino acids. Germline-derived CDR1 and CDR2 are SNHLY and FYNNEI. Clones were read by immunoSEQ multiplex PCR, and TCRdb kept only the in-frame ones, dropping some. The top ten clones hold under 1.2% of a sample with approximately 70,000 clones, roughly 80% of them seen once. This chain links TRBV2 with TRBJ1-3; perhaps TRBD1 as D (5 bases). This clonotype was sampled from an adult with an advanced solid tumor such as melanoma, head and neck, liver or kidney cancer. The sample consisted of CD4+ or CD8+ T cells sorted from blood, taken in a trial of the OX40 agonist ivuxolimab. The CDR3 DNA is TGTGCCAGCAGTGAAGCGGGAGGGGCTGGAAACACCATATATTTT. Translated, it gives CASSEAGGAGNTIYF.